A selection of T cell receptor beta chains follows, all from one sample in a study of long-term antiretroviral therapy in people with HIV. Using immunoSEQ multiplex PCR, the repertoire was profiled, and TCRdb retains in-frame clones only, with some absent. The sample records about 28,000 clones, more than 75% being singletons. Sequencing was performed on unsorted PBMCs, taken 2 years after starting antiretroviral therapy. All receptors derive from a man aged 45 to 65 with HIV. The CDR3 runs from the conserved cysteine through the conserved F or W. D genes are given only for firm matches. The size field is filled for only some rows; it gives once, few, many or a size class.

len: 15
abundance: NA
j_gene: TRBJ2-5
v_gene: TRBV5-6
d_gene: TRBD1
CDR3aa: CASTVGQGVVETQYF
CDR3nt: TGTGCCAGCACCGTAGGGCAGGGGGTAGTCGAGACCCAGTACTTC

len: 16
abundance: NA
j_gene: TRBJ1-5
v_gene: TRBV19
d_gene: TRBD1
CDR3aa: CASSKAGQVGNQPQHF
CDR3nt: TGTGCCAGTAGTAAGGCGGGACAGGTTGGCAATCAGCCCCAGCATTTT

len: 16
abundance: NA
j_gene: TRBJ2-1
v_gene: TRBV19
d_gene: TRBD2
CDR3aa: CASRERGGSSYNEQFF
CDR3nt: TGTGCCAGTAGGGAGCGGGGGGGTAGCTCCTACAATGAGCAGTTCTTC

len: 16
abundance: NA
j_gene: TRBJ2-1
v_gene: TRBV11-2
d_gene: NA
CDR3aa: CASSLFGTNSYNEQFF
CDR3nt: TGTGCCAGCAGCTTATTTGGGACAAACTCCTACAATGAGCAGTTCTTC

len: 16
abundance: NA
j_gene: TRBJ2-7
v_gene: TRBV7-9
d_gene: NA
CDR3aa: CASSPPTGAGSYEQYF
CDR3nt: TGTGCCAGCAGCCCGCCCACAGGGGCGGGATCCTACGAGCAGTACTTC

len: 11
abundance: few
j_gene: TRBJ1-2
v_gene: TRBV7-9
d_gene: NA
CDR3aa: CASSSGEGDTF
CDR3nt: TGTGCCAGCAGCTCTGGGGAGGGGGACACCTTC

len: 12
abundance: NA
j_gene: TRBJ2-1
v_gene: TRBV14
d_gene: NA
CDR3aa: CASSQVRDEQFF
CDR3nt: TGTGCCAGCAGCCAAGTTAGGGATGAGCAGTTCTTC

len: 13
abundance: NA
j_gene: TRBJ1-1
v_gene: TRBV28
d_gene: TRBD1
CDR3aa: CASRRTGETEAFF
CDR3nt: TGTGCCAGCCGTCGGACAGGGGAGACTGAAGCTTTCTTT

len: 14
abundance: few
j_gene: TRBJ2-7
v_gene: TRBV7-9
d_gene: TRBD2
CDR3aa: CASSSGLAIYEQYF
CDR3nt: TGTGCCAGCAGCTCGGGACTAGCGATATACGAGCAGTACTTC

len: 12
abundance: NA
j_gene: TRBJ2-2
v_gene: TRBV5-1
d_gene: NA
CDR3aa: CASWKSTGELFF
CDR3nt: TGCGCCAGCTGGAAAAGCACCGGGGAGCTGTTTTTT

len: 15
abundance: NA
j_gene: TRBJ1-2
v_gene: TRBV4-3
d_gene: NA
CDR3aa: CASSQGDWERGGYTF
CDR3nt: TGCGCCAGCAGCCAAGGCGATTGGGAACGGGGTGGCTACACCTTC

len: 15
abundance: NA
j_gene: TRBJ2-1
v_gene: TRBV11-2
d_gene: TRBD2
CDR3aa: CASSPAGGRYNEQFF
CDR3nt: TGTGCCAGCAGCCCAGCGGGAGGGCGGTACAATGAGCAGTTCTTC

len: 15
abundance: NA
j_gene: TRBJ2-7
v_gene: TRBV5-1
d_gene: NA
CDR3aa: CASSIGGDRWGEQYF
CDR3nt: TGCGCCAGCAGTATTGGGGGGGACAGGTGGGGCGAGCAGTACTTC

len: 16
abundance: NA
j_gene: TRBJ1-3
v_gene: TRBV28
d_gene: NA
CDR3aa: CASTTFGRSSGNTIYF
CDR3nt: TGTGCCAGCACAACCTTCGGGAGGTCCTCTGGAAACACCATATATTTT

len: 15
abundance: NA
j_gene: TRBJ2-3
v_gene: TRBV5-1
d_gene: NA
CDR3aa: CASSLGRPFTDTQYF
CDR3nt: TGCGCCAGCAGCTTGGGACGGCCGTTCACAGATACGCAGTATTTT

len: 15
abundance: NA
j_gene: TRBJ1-1
v_gene: TRBV11-3
d_gene: NA
CDR3aa: CASSRERRLNTEAFF
CDR3nt: TGTGCCAGCAGCCGAGAGCGGCGGCTGAACACTGAAGCTTTCTTT

len: 16
abundance: NA
j_gene: TRBJ2-1
v_gene: TRBV4-3
d_gene: TRBD2
CDR3aa: CASSPLGAGYGRKQFF
CDR3nt: TGCGCCAGCAGCCCTCTAGGAGCGGGATATGGAAGGAAGCAGTTCTTC

len: 16
abundance: NA
j_gene: TRBJ2-7
v_gene: TRBV7-8
d_gene: TRBD2
CDR3aa: CASSASGTSGTYEQYF
CDR3nt: TGTGCCAGCAGCGCATCCGGGACTAGCGGTACCTACGAGCAGTACTTC

len: 15
abundance: NA
j_gene: TRBJ2-7
v_gene: TRBV10-1
d_gene: TRBD2
CDR3aa: CASSEGSGLASEQYF
CDR3nt: TGCGCCAGCAGTGAGGGATCGGGACTAGCCTCCGAGCAGTACTTC

len: 15
abundance: NA
j_gene: TRBJ2-1
v_gene: TRBV6-4
d_gene: TRBD1
CDR3aa: CASSRTGGAYNEQFF
CDR3nt: TGTGCCAGCAGTAGGACAGGGGGCGCCTACAATGAGCAGTTCTTC

len: 14
abundance: NA
j_gene: TRBJ2-5
v_gene: TRBV18
d_gene: TRBD2
CDR3aa: CASSPTSGEETQYF
CDR3nt: TGTGCCAGCTCACCGACTAGCGGGGAAGAGACCCAGTACTTC

len: 15
abundance: few
j_gene: TRBJ2-5
v_gene: TRBV9
d_gene: TRBD2
CDR3aa: CASSVSSGEGETQYF
CDR3nt: TGTGCCAGCAGCGTATCTAGCGGGGAGGGGGAGACCCAGTACTTC

len: 11
abundance: NA
j_gene: TRBJ2-4
v_gene: TRBV15
d_gene: NA
CDR3aa: CATSRENIQYF
CDR3nt: TGTGCCACCAGCAGAGAAAACATTCAGTACTTC

len: 17
abundance: NA
j_gene: TRBJ1-5
v_gene: TRBV7-8
d_gene: NA
CDR3aa: CASSLNGRDYSNQPQHF
CDR3nt: TGTGCCAGCAGCTTAAACGGCAGGGATTATAGCAATCAGCCCCAGCATTTT

len: 17
abundance: NA
j_gene: TRBJ2-5
v_gene: TRBV5-1
d_gene: TRBD1
CDR3aa: CASSLTETGGVRETQYF
CDR3nt: TGCGCCAGCAGCTTGACTGAGACAGGGGGCGTAAGGGAGACCCAGTACTTC

len: 15
abundance: NA
j_gene: TRBJ2-5
v_gene: TRBV28
d_gene: NA
CDR3aa: CASSFVVGGQETQYF
CDR3nt: TGTGCCAGCAGTTTCGTCGTGGGTGGGCAAGAGACCCAGTACTTC

len: 16
abundance: NA
j_gene: TRBJ2-3
v_gene: TRBV15
d_gene: TRBD1
CDR3aa: CATSRATGGSGDTQYF
CDR3nt: TGTGCCACCAGCAGGGCGACAGGGGGCTCGGGAGATACGCAGTATTTT

len: 14
abundance: once
j_gene: TRBJ2-7
v_gene: TRBV6-1
d_gene: NA
CDR3aa: CASSKTGHSYEQYF
CDR3nt: TGTGCCAGCAGTAAAACGGGCCACTCCTACGAGCAGTACTTC

len: 15
abundance: NA
j_gene: TRBJ2-5
v_gene: TRBV6-1
d_gene: NA
CDR3aa: CASSEAFNREETQYF
CDR3nt: TGTGCCAGCAGTGAAGCGTTCAACAGGGAAGAGACCCAGTACTTC

len: 19
abundance: NA
j_gene: TRBJ2-3
v_gene: TRBV18
d_gene: TRBD2
CDR3aa: CASSPTFSPSGGAPDTQYF
CDR3nt: TGTGCCAGCTCACCAACTTTCTCACCAAGCGGGGGGGCCCCAGATACGCAGTATTTC

len: 17
abundance: NA
j_gene: TRBJ2-7
v_gene: TRBV4-3
d_gene: TRBD1
CDR3aa: CASSQDLFATGAEEQYF
CDR3nt: TGCGCCAGCAGCCAAGACCTCTTTGCGACAGGGGCGGAGGAGCAGTACTTC

len: 17
abundance: NA
j_gene: TRBJ2-7
v_gene: TRBV4-1
d_gene: NA
CDR3aa: CASSQDHGDRDSYEQYF
CDR3nt: TGCGCCAGCAGCCAAGATCATGGAGACCGCGACTCCTACGAGCAGTACTTC

len: 17
abundance: NA
j_gene: TRBJ2-2
v_gene: TRBV19
d_gene: TRBD1
CDR3aa: CASSLPGQGLETGELFF
CDR3nt: TGTGCCAGTAGTCTCCCGGGACAGGGTTTAGAGACCGGGGAGCTGTTTTTT

len: 15
abundance: NA
j_gene: TRBJ1-1
v_gene: TRBV7-2
d_gene: NA
CDR3aa: CASSVHHSWNTEAFF
CDR3nt: TGTGCCAGCAGCGTCCATCATTCCTGGAACACTGAAGCTTTCTTT

len: 17
abundance: once
j_gene: TRBJ1-1
v_gene: TRBV19
d_gene: TRBD1
CDR3aa: CASSIVSGRGFGTEAFF
CDR3nt: TGTGCCAGTAGTATTGTTTCCGGCAGGGGGTTCGGGACTGAAGCTTTCTTT

len: 14
abundance: NA
j_gene: TRBJ2-5
v_gene: TRBV4-1
d_gene: NA
CDR3aa: CASSQELGRETQYF
CDR3nt: TGCGCCAGCAGCCAAGAATTAGGGAGAGAGACCCAGTACTTC

len: 14
abundance: NA
j_gene: TRBJ2-5
v_gene: TRBV7-2
d_gene: NA
CDR3aa: CASQSVERGETQYF
CDR3nt: TGTGCCTCCCAATCGGTCGAGAGGGGGGAGACCCAGTACTTC

len: 17
abundance: NA
j_gene: TRBJ1-3
v_gene: TRBV4-1
d_gene: NA
CDR3aa: CASSPTQGEPSGNTIYF
CDR3nt: TGCGCCAGCAGCCCCACCCAGGGAGAACCCTCTGGAAACACCATATATTTT

len: 13
abundance: NA
j_gene: TRBJ2-5
v_gene: TRBV5-1
d_gene: NA
CDR3aa: CASSLAGRETQYF
CDR3nt: TGCGCCAGCAGCTTGGCGGGTCGGGAGACCCAGTACTTC

len: 15
abundance: NA
j_gene: TRBJ1-1
v_gene: TRBV6-1
d_gene: NA
CDR3aa: CASSERAAGFSEAFF
CDR3nt: TGTGCCAGCAGTGAACGGGCCGCAGGTTTTTCTGAAGCTTTCTTT

len: 14
abundance: NA
j_gene: TRBJ1-5
v_gene: TRBV6-6
d_gene: NA
CDR3aa: CASSYRDSNQPQHF
CDR3nt: TGTGCCAGCAGTTACAGGGATAGCAATCAGCCCCAGCATTTT

len: 16
abundance: NA
j_gene: TRBJ2-1
v_gene: TRBV19
d_gene: TRBD1
CDR3aa: CASSLSGTEVYNEQFF
CDR3nt: TGTGCCAGTAGCCTTTCCGGGACAGAAGTCTACAATGAGCAGTTCTTC